Following are 19 T cell receptor beta chains from one sample sequenced in a study of blood T cell repertoires in COVID-19. Sequencing was performed with immunoSEQ multiplex PCR; in TCRdb, only in-frame clones are kept and a portion is missing. Counted here are roughly 150,000 clones, 65% to 85% occurring once; the ten biggest clones make up about a tenth. The sequenced material came from peripheral blood. The source is an elderly woman with active or convalescent COVID-19.

This clone was counted once. The rearrangement uses TRBV7-9 and TRBJ2-3; 8 bases fit TRBD2. This CDR3 region has 13 residues. Per germline, CDR1 SEHNR and CDR2 FQNEAQ (reference sequence). DNA of the CDR3: TGTGCACTCACCGGGGGGGCGAGAGATACGCAGTATTTT. This encodes CALTGGARDTQYF.

The chain has TRBV2 and TRBJ1-1, with 11 positions matching TRBD1. This CDR3 contains 15 residues. Germline CDR1 and CDR2: SNHLY and FYNNEI. The V and J ends lost 7 bases and 5 bases, in that order; junction bases with no gene match: 9. The CDR3 protein is CASTLVDRGLTEAFF. CDR3 sequence (DNA): TGTGCCAGCACCCTAGTGGACAGGGGGCTTACTGAAGCTTTCTTT.

This clone was seen a single time. The chain combines TRBV28 with TRBJ1-2, with TRBD1 matching over 9 bases. Germline lookup yields CDR1 MDHEN and CDR2 SYDVKM. The CDR3 length is 13 residues. The trim removed 4 bases at V and 4 bases at J, leaving 1 base unmatched. For the CDR3, the DNA is TGTGCCAGCAGTTCGGGACAGGGCTATGGCTACACCTTC. Its protein is CASSSGQGYGYTF.

The chain recombines TRBV2 with TRBJ1-5; D is undetermined. V was trimmed by 4 bases and J by 2 bases, leaving 9 bases between them. In germline, CDR1 is SNHLY, CDR2 FYNNEI. The CDR3 is 14 amino acids. The chain's CDR3 is CASSAVTGNQPQHF. The CDR3 bases are TGTGCCAGCAGTGCGGTAACGGGCAATCAGCCCCAGCATTTT.

This clone was detected once. This rearrangement joins TRBV10-3 to TRBJ2-5; unclear D gene. V was trimmed by 5 bases and J by 3 bases, leaving 7 bases between them. Looked up from germline, CDR1 is ENHRY and CDR2 is SYGVKD. The CDR3 loop spans 12 amino acids. This CDR3 is CAISKTEETQYF. The CDR3 DNA follows: TGTGCCATCAGTAAGACTGAAGAGACCCAGTACTTC.

The chain combines TRBV2 with TRBJ1-1, with 9 bases that match TRBD1. Germline CDR1 reads SNHLY; CDR2 reads FYNNEI. Trimming cost V 10 bases and J 2 bases; bases outside gene matches: 8. The CDR3 contains 14 residues. The CDR3 sequence: CATAGTGFNTEAFF. The CDR3 coding sequence is TGTGCCACCGCCGGGACAGGGTTTAACACTGAAGCTTTCTTT.

This clone has only a few counts. The chain joins TRBV7-8 to TRBJ2-3; 7 bases agree with TRBD2. Germline loops: CDR1 SGHVS, CDR2 FQNEAQ. V dropped 5 bases and J dropped 2; count of bases not matched to a gene: 4. The CDR3 contains 14 residues. This CDR3 reads CASSVGTTTDTQYF. The CDR3 nucleotides read TGTGCCAGCAGCGTGGGGACTACCACAGATACGCAGTATTTT. Complete variable domain (other parts from reference TRBV7-8 and TRBJ2-3): GAGVSQSPRYKVAKRGQDVALRCDPISGHVSLFWYQQALGQGPEFLTYFQNEAQLDKSGLPSDRFFAERPEGSVSTLKIQRTQQEDSAVYLCASSVGTTTDTQYFGPGTRLTVL.

This rearrangement joins TRBV12-5 to TRBJ2-1; maybe TRBD2 (6 bases). The V and J ends lost 2 bases and 9 bases respectively, with 17 bases between them. There are 15 residues in the CDR3. Germline lookup yields CDR1 LGHNT and CDR2 FRNRAP. CDR3: CASGLRLVDYREQFF. The DNA of the CDR3 is TGTGCTAGTGGTTTGAGGTTAGTGGACTATCGTGAGCAGTTCTTC.

This clone was observed a few times. The chain combines TRBV6-5 with TRBJ1-2, with 9 bases matching TRBD1. Germline values: CDR1 MNHEY, CDR2 SVGAGI. Trimming at V came to 1 base and at J to 7 bases, leaving 7 bases not matched to a gene. This CDR3 region has 15 residues. The CDR3 coding sequence is TGTGCCAGCAGTTACTTTCGGACAGGGGATAGTGGCTACACCTTC. This sequence encodes CASSYFRTGDSGYTF.

This clone appeared once. The chain recombines TRBV4-3 with TRBJ1-1, with 7 bases aligning to TRBD1. V lost 1 base and J lost 1; bases outside the gene matches: 6. Germline assignment: CDR1 LGHNA and CDR2 YSLEER. CDR3 length equals 16 residues. The CDR3 spells CASSQATDRENTEAFF. The CDR3 DNA reads TGCGCCAGCAGCCAAGCAACCGACAGGGAGAACACTGAAGCTTTCTTT.

With respect to this clone: No DNA is shown, since the ends of the CDR3 on it are uncertain; the CDR3 is the one TCRdb lists. The CDR3 is CASSSSQGQGVNGYTF. This chain connects TRBV28 to TRBJ1-2; no DNA check was done on the table's D call, TRBD1. The CDR3 comprises 16 residues, both ends counted. Germline V gene data show CDR1 as MDHEN and CDR2 as SYDVKM.

This chain connects TRBV7-9 to TRBJ2-5; tentative D call: TRBD1 (6 bases). The V end lost 3 bases, the J end lost 0 bases, and 8 bases lay between the germline ends. The CDR3 sequence is 14 residues long. Germline-derived CDR1 and CDR2 are SEHNR and FQNEAQ (reference sequence). CDR3 in amino acids: CASSFRDNQETQYF. The CDR3 bases are TGTGCCAGCAGCTTTCGGGACAACCAAGAGACCCAGTACTTC.

J is TRBJ2-5 and V is TRBV6-5, with TRBD1 as a possible D gene (5 bases). The CDR3 has 15 amino acids. Trimming removed 0 bases from V and 1 base from J, with 9 bases in between. Germline-derived CDR1 and CDR2 are MNHEY and SVGAGI. The CDR3 loop is CASSYSGQGQETQYF. DNA for the CDR3: TGTGCCAGCAGTTACTCGGGGCAGGGCCAAGAGACCCAGTACTTC.

The chain carries TRBV19 and TRBJ1-5; 9 bases agree with TRBD1. CDR3 length: 18 amino acids. V gave up 6 bases and J gave up 2 bases; unmatched junction bases: 14. CDR1 is LNHDA, CDR2 SQIVND, per germline (reference sequence). CDR3 region: CASRRRDREFGGNQPQHF. CDR3 sequence (DNA): TGTGCCAGTAGACGCCGGGACAGGGAGTTCGGGGGCAATCAGCCCCAGCATTTT.

Only a few counts were recorded for this clone. The genes are TRBV19 and TRBJ1-1; the D is unclear. CDR1 LNHDA and CDR2 SQIVND come from the germline V gene (reference sequence). The germline V and J ends were trimmed by 4 bases and 0 bases, with 15 bases remaining between them. This CDR3 spans 16 amino acids. CDR3 in amino acids: CASSTSGHTVNTEAFF. The CDR3 coding sequence is TGTGCCAGTAGTACCTCCGGCCACACAGTGAACACTGAAGCTTTCTTT.

This rearrangement joins TRBV19 to TRBJ2-7; weak D call: TRBD2 (6 bases). The V gene's germline CDR1 is LNHDA and CDR2 SQIVND (reference sequence). Trimming pared 6 bases from V and 4 bases from J, leaving 16 bases between. The CDR3 spans 14 residues. This CDR3 is CASSRDSLGYEQYF. CDR3 DNA sequence: TGTGCCAGTAGCCGGGACTCTTTGGGGTACGAGCAGTACTTC.

The chain links TRBV18 to TRBJ2-7; TRBD1 matches at 8 bases. The CDR3 totals 16 residues. The germline CDR1 and CDR2 sequences are KGHSH and LQKENI. After removal of 2 bases from V and 3 bases from J, the junction contained 9 bases not matched to a gene. The CDR3 loop is CASSPKPPGGIYEQYF. The CDR3 nucleotides are TGTGCCAGCTCACCAAAGCCCCCAGGGGGCATCTACGAGCAGTACTTC.

This clone was found once. V and J are TRBV6-4 and TRBJ2-5; 9 positions agree with TRBD2. The CDR3 is 15 amino acids. The V segment lost 3 bases and the J segment 1 base; nucleotides outside the gene matches: 3. CDR1 and CDR2 from the germline V gene are MRHNA and SNTAGT. The CDR3 is CASSDQAGGQETQYF. CDR3 nucleotides: TGTGCCAGCAGTGATCAAGCGGGGGGCCAAGAGACCCAGTACTTC.

This sequence joins TRBV27 and TRBJ1-2, with 8 bases fitting TRBD1. The CDR3 covers 14 residues. Germline V gene data show CDR1 as MNHEY and CDR2 as SMNVEV (reference sequence). V lost 6 bases and J lost 8; bases outside the gene matches: 11. The CDR3 protein is CASSRNGQGGGYTF. The CDR3 region has the DNA TGTGCCAGCAGCCGCAACGGACAGGGCGGCGGCTACACCTTC.